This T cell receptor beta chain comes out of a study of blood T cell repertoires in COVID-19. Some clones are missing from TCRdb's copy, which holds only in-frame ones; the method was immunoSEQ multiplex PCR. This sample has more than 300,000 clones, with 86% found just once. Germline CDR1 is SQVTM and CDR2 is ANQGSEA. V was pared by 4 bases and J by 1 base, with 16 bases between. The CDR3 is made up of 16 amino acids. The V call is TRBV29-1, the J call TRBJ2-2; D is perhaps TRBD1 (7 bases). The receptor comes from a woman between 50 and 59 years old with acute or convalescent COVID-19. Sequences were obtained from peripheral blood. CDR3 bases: TGCAGCGTTGGGAGGGGAAGGGGGCAGAACACCGGGGAGCTGTTTTTT. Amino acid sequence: CSVGRGRGQNTGELFF.